Included here is one TCR beta chain sequence, with context. The record originates from a study of T cell changes during pregnancy in multiple sclerosis. Measured with immunoSEQ multiplex PCR; TCRdb has only the in-frame clones, and not every one. The data show about 44,000 clones, approximately 92% seen once. CDR1 SGHRS and CDR2 YFSETQ come from the germline V gene. The CDR3 has 14 amino acids. The V and J ends lost 4 bases and 2 bases respectively, with 9 bases between them. Sequenced input: peripheral blood. The chain joins TRBV5-1 to TRBJ2-2, with D perhaps being TRBD1 or TRBD2 (6 bases each). This clonotype was obtained from a female donor with multiple sclerosis, enrolled in a pregnancy study. The DNA of the CDR3 is TGCGCCAGCAGCCCGGGGGCTAACACCGGGGAGCTGTTTTTT. Residues: CASSPGANTGELFF.